This T cell receptor (beta chain) was sequenced during a study of T cells in Graves' hyperthyroidism and ophthalmopathy (dated by TCRdb to between 2017 and 2020). About the investigation overall: TCR V-J signatures able to tell the groups apart were searched for in a discovery cohort of approximately 95 patients, of whom approximately 40 had Graves' ophthalmopathy and roughly 57 had stable Graves' hyperthyroidism. Prospective prediction of ophthalmopathy was tested in an independent validation cohort of about 19 hyperthyroidism patients and some 17 patients who later progressed to ophthalmopathy. For training and testing, the 100 patients in the discovery cohort were randomly divided in a 7:3 ratio. In about 6 Graves' hyperthyroidism patients, the study also compared T-cell repertoires from thyroid tissue with T-cell repertoires from blood. Following sampling, methimazole starting at 30 mg daily was given to hyperthyroidism patients, and high-dose intravenous methylprednisolone was given to ophthalmopathy patients. According to the paper, TCR Vbeta CDR3 sequencing was carried out on 135 peripheral blood samples, which came from 40 to 45 ophthalmopathy, 75 to 80 hyperthyroidism and 17 progressor patients.

The CDR3 covers 16 residues, taking in both the cysteine and the phenylalanine. Only CDR3 DNA remains: 48 bases, in frame from the first base. Based on the germline V gene, the CDR1 and CDR2 sequences are ENHRY and SYGVKD. The TCR beta CDR3 regions were amplified from RNA transcripts. The TCR CDR3 was subjected to a first round of RT-PCR using the HTBI primer set and the Qiagen OneStep RT-PCR kit. A second multiplex PCR round built the libraries, followed by size selection and purification. The libraries were sequenced on an Illumina HiSeq2000 using paired-end 100 bp reads. The published analysis was carried out like this. SOAPnuke was used to process the raw data, with reads discarded if the reads contained adapters or uncalled bases, had a mean Phred below 15, or lacked an exact constant-primer or identifier match. COPE v1.2.5 was used to merge the high-quality paired reads, and each unique nucleotide sequence was defined as a clonotype. MiTCR v1.1 was used to align clonotypes to the IMGT TRBV, TRBD and TRBJ reference segments. Analysis was restricted to V-J combinations with a frequency above 0.0001, which covered 99.2% of repertoires. A TCS score was defined as the ratio of F50 (clonal expansion) to E x V (chaos), with BLOSUM62-based TCRdist applied between CDR3 peptides within each V-J. Welch's t-statistics and random forest reduced several hundred V-J features to 13, which were used in a naive Bayes classifier (R e1071). The similarity between thyroid and blood repertoires was quantified using the Morisita-Horn index. The public reads were quality trimmed at Q25 with fastp and then assembled into clones with MiXCR by TCRdb, keeping productive beta chains. Every entry covers one CDR3 protein and lists the most common genes and DNA from its rows. These V and J calls rely on TCRdb rather than the paper's analysis. This sample comprises 660,000 or so distinct CDR3 sequences, about 45% of them detected only once. The ten largest clones add up to less than 9.5% of the sample.

The paper as a whole reports these results and caveats: Most expanded thyroid clonotypes (frequency above 0.001) were also detected in blood, a finding suggesting that blood repertoires may reflect thyroid immune responses. No statistical method was used to set the sample size in advance, and investigators knew the group allocation. Ophthalmopathy was separated from stable hyperthyroidism by a 13 V-J signature model, with 85% to 90% sensitivity and about 81% specificity obtained in cross-validation and 80%/75% obtained in testing. In validation, the model predicted progression to ophthalmopathy with 60% to 71% sensitivity and approximately 72% specificity, a median of about six months before onset.

Patients with uncontrolled infections, other autoimmune diseases, pregnancy or lactation were excluded. Diagnoses were established on the basis of clinical symptoms, serum thyroxine and TRAb, thyroid ultrasound, and orbital computed tomography. Total RNA was extracted with Trizol reagent, and quality was checked on an Agilent 2100 Bioanalyzer. As concerns this clonotype: Its antigen has not been determined. A much larger clone differs from this one at a single base, so this may be a read error.

The V and J segments used are TRBV10-3 and TRBJ2-7, with 9 bases aligning to TRBD1. Sequenced material: peripheral blood or thyroid tissue (not recorded which). The sequence was collected from an adult man with Graves' disease, either hyperthyroidism or ophthalmopathy (not recorded which). The CDR3: CAVSESTGTGIYEQYF. The nucleotide sequence reads as follows: TGTGCCGTCAGTGAGTCGACAGGGACAGGGATCTACGAGCAGTACTTC.